This TCR beta chain originates from a study of blood T cell repertoires in COVID-19. On the study more broadly: PBMCs, B-cell-depleted T cells, or T cells provided the cDNA or gDNA that made up the material.

Clones were read by immunoSEQ multiplex PCR, and TCRdb kept only the in-frame ones, dropping some. This sample has 65,000 to 90,000 clones, with 75% to 85% found just once. The V segment lost 3 bases and the J segment 0 bases; nucleotides outside the gene matches: 3. CDR1 is KGHDR, CDR2 SFDVKD, per germline. The CDR3 spans 16 residues. This chain uses TRBV24-1 with TRBJ2-1; 8 bases match TRBD1. The sequenced material came from peripheral blood. The source is a woman older than 75 with acute or convalescent COVID-19. CDR3: CATSDNGQGSYNEQFF. In DNA, the CDR3 is TGTGCCACCAGTGATAATGGACAGGGCTCCTACAATGAGCAGTTCTTC.